This TCR beta chain was identified in a study of blood T cells in healthy people across ages. Isolated PBMCs totaled at least 6 million in each sample. CDR1 is DFQATT, CDR2 SNEGSKA, per germline (reference sequence). CDR3 length: 13 amino acids. The V end lost 3 bases, the J end lost 3 bases, and 9 bases lay between the germline ends. Then a second PCR, running roughly 7 to 11 cycles, was carried out with a sample-barcoded 5' primer and a J-beta primer mix. One entry per CDR3 protein results from TCRdb running MiXCR on the 5' RACE reads. The sample records roughly 1,500,000 distinct CDR3 sequences, 30% to 35% being singletons.

The sequencing sample was made of blood. The TCR comes from a woman aged 25 to 39 in good health. The chain carries TRBV20-1 and TRBJ1-5; unclear D gene. The DNA for the CDR3 is TGCAGTGCTAGCACCCGGATCAATCAGCCCCAGCATTTT. Amino acids: CSASTRINQPQHF.